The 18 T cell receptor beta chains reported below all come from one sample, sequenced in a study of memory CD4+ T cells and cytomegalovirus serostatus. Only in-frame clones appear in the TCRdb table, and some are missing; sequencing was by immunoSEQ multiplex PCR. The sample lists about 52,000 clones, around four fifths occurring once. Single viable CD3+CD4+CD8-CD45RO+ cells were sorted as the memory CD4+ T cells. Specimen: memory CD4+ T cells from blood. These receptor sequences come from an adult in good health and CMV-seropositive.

CDR3 in amino acids: CASSGTSTNYGYTF. The CDR3 DNA reads as TGTGCCAGCAGCGGGACTTCGACTAACTATGGCTACACCTTC. This rearrangement joins TRBV6-5 to TRBJ1-2; perhaps TRBD1 as D (5 bases). V lost 6 bases, J lost 0 bases, and 11 bases lay in between. Germline V CDR1 and CDR2: MNHEY, SVGAGI. The CDR3 totals 14 residues.

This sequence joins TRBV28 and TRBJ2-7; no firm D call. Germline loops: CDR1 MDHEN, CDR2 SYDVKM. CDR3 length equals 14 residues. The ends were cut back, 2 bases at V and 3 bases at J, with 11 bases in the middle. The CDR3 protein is CASSLRAEHYEQYF. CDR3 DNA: TGTGCCAGCAGTTTACGGGCGGAGCACTACGAGCAGTACTTC.

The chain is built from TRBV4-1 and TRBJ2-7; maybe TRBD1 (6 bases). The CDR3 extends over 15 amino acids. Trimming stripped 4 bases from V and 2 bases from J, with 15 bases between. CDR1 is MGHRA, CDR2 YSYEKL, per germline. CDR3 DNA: TGCGCCAGCAGCCGAGAGAGGACAGTAACCTACGAGCAGTACTTC. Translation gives CASSRERTVTYEQYF.

The CDR3 nucleotides are TGTGCCTGGAGGTTGACTAGTAGATCGTATGAGCAGTTCTTC. Its protein is CAWRLTSRSYEQFF. The chain recombines TRBV30 with TRBJ2-1, with D perhaps TRBD2 (6 bases). Germline CDR1 reads GTSNPN; CDR2 reads SVGIG (reference sequence). This CDR3 contains 14 residues. Trimming removed 3 bases from V and 8 bases from J, with 17 bases in between.

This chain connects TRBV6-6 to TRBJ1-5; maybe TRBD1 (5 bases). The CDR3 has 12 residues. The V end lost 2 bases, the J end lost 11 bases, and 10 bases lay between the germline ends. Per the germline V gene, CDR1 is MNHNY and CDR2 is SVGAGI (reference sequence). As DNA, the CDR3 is TGTGCCAGCAGTTACGAGGGGAGCGCCCAGCATTTT. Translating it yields CASSYEGSAQHF.

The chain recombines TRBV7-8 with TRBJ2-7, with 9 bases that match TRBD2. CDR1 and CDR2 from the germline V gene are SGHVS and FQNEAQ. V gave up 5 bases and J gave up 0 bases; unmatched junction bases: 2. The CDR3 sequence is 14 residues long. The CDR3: CASSVSGSSYEQYF. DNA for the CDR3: TGTGCCAGCAGCGTTAGCGGGAGCTCCTACGAGCAGTACTTC.

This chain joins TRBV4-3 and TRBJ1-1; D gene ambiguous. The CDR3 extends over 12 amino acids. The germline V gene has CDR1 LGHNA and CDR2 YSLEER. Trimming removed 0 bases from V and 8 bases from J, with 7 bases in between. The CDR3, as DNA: TGCGCCAGCAGCCAAGATCGCAGGGAAGCTTTCTTT. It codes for CASSQDRREAFF.

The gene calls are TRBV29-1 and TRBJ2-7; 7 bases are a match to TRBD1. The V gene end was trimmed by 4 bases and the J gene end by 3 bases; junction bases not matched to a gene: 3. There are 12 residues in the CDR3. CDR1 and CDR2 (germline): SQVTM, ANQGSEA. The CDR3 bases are TGCAGCGTTGTAAGGGACAGCTACGAGCAGTACTTC. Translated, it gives CSVVRDSYEQYF.

Written as DNA, the CDR3 is TGTGCCAGCAGCTTCGCTCTAAGGGAGTCACCCCTCCACTTT. Translation gives CASSFALRESPLHF. The gene calls are TRBV11-2 and TRBJ1-6; D gene uncertain. V was pared by 3 bases and J by 10 bases, with 13 bases between. Germline CDR1 is SGHAT and CDR2 is FQNNGV. The CDR3 loop spans 14 amino acids. Supplemented by reference TRBV11-2 and TRBJ1-6, the full variable domain reads EAGVAQSPRYKIIEKRQSVAFWCNPISGHATLYWYQQILGQGPKLLIQFQNNGVVDDSQLPKDRFSAERLKGVDSTLKIQPAKLEDSAVYLCASSFALRESPLHFGNGTRLTVT.

CDR3 protein: CASSSGIRVNEKLFF. The CDR3 DNA reads TGTGCCAGCAGCTCCGGTATCCGGGTTAATGAAAAACTGTTTTTT. The chain carries TRBV7-2 and TRBJ1-4, with unresolved D. This CDR3 has 15 amino acids. V lost 4 bases to trimming and J lost 4 bases, with 13 bases between them. CDR1 is SGHTA, CDR2 FQGNSA, per germline.

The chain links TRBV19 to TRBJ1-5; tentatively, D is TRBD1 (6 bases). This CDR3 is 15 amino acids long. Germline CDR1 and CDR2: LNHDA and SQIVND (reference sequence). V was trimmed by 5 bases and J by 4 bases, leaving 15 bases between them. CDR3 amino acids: CASSPGETGNQPQHF. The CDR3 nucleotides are TGTGCCAGTAGTCCAGGGGAAACGGGGAATCAGCCCCAGCATTTT.

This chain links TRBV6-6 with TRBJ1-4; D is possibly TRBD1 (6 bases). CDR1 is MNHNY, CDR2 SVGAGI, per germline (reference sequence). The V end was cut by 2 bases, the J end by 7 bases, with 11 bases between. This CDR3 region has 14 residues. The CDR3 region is CASSYGGWVEKLFF. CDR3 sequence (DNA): TGTGCCAGCAGTTACGGGGGCTGGGTTGAAAAACTGTTTTTT.

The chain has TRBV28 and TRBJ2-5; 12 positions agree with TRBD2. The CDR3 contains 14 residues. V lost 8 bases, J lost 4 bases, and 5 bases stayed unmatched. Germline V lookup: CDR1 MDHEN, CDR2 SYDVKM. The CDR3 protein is CASGGLAGLETQYF. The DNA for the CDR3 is TGTGCCAGCGGTGGACTAGCGGGGTTAGAGACCCAGTACTTC.

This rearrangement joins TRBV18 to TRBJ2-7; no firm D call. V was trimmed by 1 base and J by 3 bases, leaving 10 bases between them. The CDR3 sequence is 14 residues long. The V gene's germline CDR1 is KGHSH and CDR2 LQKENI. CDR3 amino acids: CASSPREVLYEQYF. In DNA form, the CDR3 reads TGTGCCAGCTCACCACGAGAGGTACTCTACGAGCAGTACTTC.

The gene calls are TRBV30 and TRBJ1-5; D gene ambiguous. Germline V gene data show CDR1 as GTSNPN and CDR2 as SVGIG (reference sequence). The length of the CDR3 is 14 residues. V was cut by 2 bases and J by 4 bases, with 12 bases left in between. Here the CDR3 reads CAWSSLLGNQPQHF. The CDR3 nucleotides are TGTGCCTGGAGTTCCCTTCTGGGGAATCAGCCCCAGCATTTT.

CDR3 region: CASSLLGSGRHNEQFF. CDR3 in DNA: TGTGCCAGCAGTCTTCTTGGCAGCGGACGACACAATGAGCAGTTCTTC. The chain employs TRBV27 and TRBJ2-1; possibly TRBD2 for D (5 bases). The CDR3 sequence is 16 residues long. With 5 bases removed from V and 5 bases from J, the gap between germline ends came to 19 bases. Germline V lookup: CDR1 MNHEY, CDR2 SMNVEV (reference sequence).

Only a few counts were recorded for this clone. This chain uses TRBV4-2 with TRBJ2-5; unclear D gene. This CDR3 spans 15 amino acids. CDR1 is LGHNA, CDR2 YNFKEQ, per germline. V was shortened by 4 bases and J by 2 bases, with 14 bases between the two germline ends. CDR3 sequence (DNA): TGTGCCAGCAGCCCGGAATACAGATCGCAAGAGACCCAGTACTTC. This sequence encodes CASSPEYRSQETQYF.

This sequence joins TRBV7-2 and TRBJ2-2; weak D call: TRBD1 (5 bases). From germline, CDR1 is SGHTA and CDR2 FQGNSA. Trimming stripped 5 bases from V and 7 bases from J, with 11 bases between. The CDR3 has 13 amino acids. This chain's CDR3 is CASSPQGDGELFF. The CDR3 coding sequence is TGTGCCAGCAGCCCCCAGGGTGACGGGGAGCTGTTTTTT.